Listed below are T cell receptor beta chains from one sample, sequenced in a study of blood T cell repertoires in COVID-19. Profiled with immunoSEQ multiplex PCR; TCRdb holds only in-frame clones, not every one. Here the sample spans approximately 77,000 clones, about 82% being singletons. The specimen sequenced was peripheral blood. The receptor source for this set is an older woman with acute or convalescent COVID-19. Both conserved end residues are part of each CDR3. D genes are given only for firm matches. Not every row has a clone size; where given, it reads once, few, many or a size class.

TRBV5-1	TRBJ1-2	TRBD1	-	TGCGCCAGCAGCTTGGAGGGGACAGGGATCAACTATGGCTACACCTTC	CASSLEGTGINYGYTF
TRBV10-3	TRBJ1-4	-	-	TGTGCCATCACCCCGGGATTAGAGGGTCAACTGTTTTTT	CAITPGLEGQLFF
TRBV6-1	TRBJ1-2	-	-	TGTGCCAGCAGTGACCCAGACAGCTATGGCTACACCTTC	CASSDPDSYGYTF
TRBV9	TRBJ2-2	-	-	TGTGCCAGCAGCGTAGAGGGCAGGGGGAACACCGGGGAGCTGTTTTTT	CASSVEGRGNTGELFF
TRBV19	TRBJ2-2	-	-	TGTGCCAGTAGCTCGAAGGGGCAGGGAAGAGGGGAGCTGTTTTTT	CASSSKGQGRGELFF
TRBV2	TRBJ2-2	-	-	TGTGCCAGCGAGCGGTTAAGACAGGTGTCGAACACCGGGGAGCTGTTTTTT	CASERLRQVSNTGELFF
TRBV6-6	TRBJ2-3	-	once	TGTGCCAGCAGTCTTCGTTTACAGGGAGTTGGCACAGATACGCAGTATTTT	CASSLRLQGVGTDTQYF
TRBV10-3	TRBJ1-1	TRBD1	-	TGTGCCATCAGGCTCCGACAGGGGGCAAACACTGAAGCTTTCTTT	CAIRLRQGANTEAFF
TRBV10-2	TRBJ1-2	-	once	TGCGCCAGCCGCCCGGGGGTCCCTAACTATGGCTACACCTTC	CASRPGVPNYGYTF
TRBV6-2/TRBV6-3	TRBJ2-1	TRBD2	-	TGTGCCAGCAGTTTCTTGTCTAGCGGGTCCTACAATGAGCAGTTCTTC	CASSFLSSGSYNEQFF
TRBV4-1	TRBJ1-2	TRBD1	once	TGCGCCAGCAGCCAGTCAATGTTCCGGGACAGGGATAACTATGGCTACACCTTC	CASSQSMFRDRDNYGYTF
TRBV5-6	TRBJ1-1	-	-	TGTGCCAGCAGCATAATTAACAGGGACGCTTTCTTT	CASSIINRDAFF
TRBV24-1	TRBJ2-1	TRBD2	-	TGTGCCACCAGTGATTCTAAATGGACTAGCGGGGTTCACAATGAGCAGTTCTTC	CATSDSKWTSGVHNEQFF
TRBV28	TRBJ1-5	TRBD1	-	TGTGCCAGCACCAAAAGGGGGCCCAATCAGCCCCAGCATTTT	CASTKRGPNQPQHF
TRBV9	TRBJ2-1	TRBD2	-	TGTGCCAGCAGCGTAGGCGACGGTGGGGGGGGTCTGCCGGAGCAGTTCTTC	CASSVGDGGGGLPEQFF
TRBV5-1	TRBJ1-2	TRBD1	-	TGCGCCAGCAGCTATGGGGACAGGGTCAATGGCTACACCTTC	CASSYGDRVNGYTF
TRBV11-2	TRBJ2-5	-	-	TGTGCCAGCAGCTTAAATAAGGCGGGGGCGTTCCAAGAGACCCAGTACTTC	CASSLNKAGAFQETQYF
TRBV29-1	TRBJ2-3	-	once	TGCAGCGTTGACAGGGGAACTAGCACAGATACGCAGTATTTT	CSVDRGTSTDTQYF
TRBV3-1/TRBV3-2	TRBJ1-5	TRBD1	-	TGTGCCAGCAGCCATGGACAGGGGGATCAGCCCCAGCATTTT	CASSHGQGDQPQHF
TRBV6-2/TRBV6-3	TRBJ1-5	-	-	TGTGCCAGCAGTTACTCGATTGAACAGGGCGGGTATTTT	CASSYSIEQGGYF
TRBV15	TRBJ1-1	-	-	TGTGCCACCAGCATGAGGACAGAAGCTTTCTTT	CATSMRTEAFF
TRBV5-4	TRBJ1-1	TRBD1	once	TGTGCCAGCAGCAGACAGGGCACTGAAGCTTTCTTT	CASSRQGTEAFF
TRBV5-1	TRBJ2-1	-	-	TGCGCCAGCAGCTCAGGAGGCGGGGCTACCTCCTACAATGAGCAGTTCTTC	CASSSGGGATSYNEQFF
TRBV7-2	TRBJ2-7	-	-	TGTGCCAGCAGCCAGGACTACGAGCAGTACTTC	CASSQDYEQYF
TRBV9	TRBJ1-3	-	-	TGTGCCAGCAGCGTAAACACTAACTCTGGAAACACCATATATTTT	CASSVNTNSGNTIYF
TRBV7-8	TRBJ2-2	TRBD1	-	TGTGCCAGCAGCTTAGGCACTGTGGGACAGGGAGTCACCGGGGAGCTGTTTTTT	CASSLGTVGQGVTGELFF